The 20 T cell receptor beta chains in this list originate from one sample, sequenced in a study of shared clonotypes between healthy human individuals. Sequencing was performed with immunoSEQ multiplex PCR; in TCRdb, only in-frame clones are kept and a portion is missing. Among about 2.3 million clones listed, approximately 93% were seen once. Sample: naive CD4+ T cells from PBMCs. Stated subset: CD45RA+ positively selected. All receptors come from a man younger than 35 in good health. Some clones in this sample may be carry-over from other donors' samples.

This clone occurred once. The genes are TRBV10-3 and TRBJ2-3, with 7 bases identical to TRBD2. The CDR3 sequence is 16 residues long. From germline, CDR1 is ENHRY and CDR2 SYGVKD. V was clipped by 0 bases and J by 2 bases; unmatched bases: 5. The CDR3 DNA follows: TGTGCCATCAGTGAGTCTCCTAGCGGAACCACAGATACGCAGTATTTT. Protein sequence: CAISESPSGTTDTQYF.

The J gene is TRBJ2-7, the V gene TRBV28; 12 bases align to TRBD1. Trimming cost V 5 bases and J 5 bases; bases outside gene matches: 4. Germline values: CDR1 MDHEN, CDR2 SYDVKM. The CDR3 runs to 14 residues. The CDR3 loop reads CASSTGTGGHEQYF. The CDR3 coding sequence is TGTGCCAGCAGTACCGGGACAGGGGGCCACGAGCAGTACTTC.

The rearrangement links TRBV28 to TRBJ2-7; no clear D gene. The ends were cut back, 11 bases at V and 0 bases at J, with 14 bases in the middle. The CDR3 is 13 amino acids. CDR1 and CDR2 (germline): MDHEN, SYDVKM. The CDR3 protein is CAHGAGNSYEQYF. The CDR3 bases are TGTGCCCATGGAGCAGGTAACTCCTACGAGCAGTACTTC.

The chain couples TRBV6-5 to TRBJ2-1; D is unclear. V was cut by 0 bases and J by 6 bases, with 12 bases left in between. CDR3 length: 15 residues. Germline CDR1 and CDR2: MNHEY and SVGAGI. CDR3 bases: TGTGCCAGCAGTTACTCAGCGTCTCTGGTCAATGAGCAGTTCTTC. It codes for CASSYSASLVNEQFF.

The J gene is TRBJ2-4, the V gene TRBV2; no definite D call. The germline V and J ends were trimmed by 7 bases and 0 bases, with 13 bases remaining between them. CDR1 SNHLY and CDR2 FYNNEI come from the germline V gene. The CDR3 has 15 residues. Here the CDR3 reads CASIAETLAKNIQYF. The CDR3 DNA is TGTGCCAGCATTGCGGAAACACTAGCCAAAAACATTCAGTACTTC.

The sample holds one count of this clone. Other DNA sequences from this sample encode an identical CDR3 as well. V gene TRBV9 combines with J gene TRBJ2-1; D may match TRBD1 or TRBD2 (5 bases each). The length of the CDR3 is 15 residues. V lost 4 bases and J lost 0, with 11 bases in between. Germline V gene lookup returns CDR1 SGDLS and CDR2 YYNGEE. The CDR3 sequence: CASSLGTHSYNEQFF. The CDR3 nucleotides read TGTGCCAGCAGCTTAGGGACCCACTCCTACAATGAGCAGTTCTTC.

The chain is built from TRBV7-2 and TRBJ2-5; 10 nucleotides agree with TRBD2. From germline, CDR1 is SGHTA and CDR2 FQGNSA. The length of the CDR3 is 13 residues. With V trimmed by 9 bases and J by 3 bases, 4 bases remained unmatched. For the CDR3, the DNA is TGTGCCAGTAGTAGCGGGAGGAAAGAGACCCAGTACTTC. Its protein product is CASSSGRKETQYF.

V is TRBV27 and J is TRBJ2-5, with TRBD1 matching 9 bases. J lost 2 bases, V lost 3 bases, and 4 bases had no gene match. This CDR3 region has 15 residues. Looked up from germline, CDR1 is MNHEY and CDR2 is SMNVEV (reference sequence). CDR3 residues: CASSFSGTGQETQYF. The CDR3 DNA follows: TGTGCCAGCAGTTTCTCGGGGACAGGGCAAGAGACCCAGTACTTC.

The chain combines TRBV15 with TRBJ1-5; no reliable D call. CDR3 length: 16 residues. Germline V gene sequence: CDR1 LNHNV, CDR2 YYDKDF (reference sequence). The V gene lost 0 bases and the J gene lost 1 base, with 10 bases spanning the gap. CDR3 DNA sequence: TGTGCCACCAGCAGAGATACAAACCGGAGCAATCAGCCCCAGCATTTT. Its translation is CATSRDTNRSNQPQHF.

This clone was detected once. The gene calls are TRBV10-2 and TRBJ2-7; the D gene is possibly TRBD2 (6 bases). Deletions cut 8 bases from V and 5 bases from J, with 19 bases between. Germline V gene lookup returns CDR1 WSHSY and CDR2 SAAADI. This CDR3 has 14 residues. The CDR3 DNA follows: TGCGCCAGCTCTAGGGGACTTAAACGCGACGAGCAGTACTTC. Its translation is CASSRGLKRDEQYF.

The CDR3 protein is CAISGGGGERQLFF. Written as DNA, the CDR3 is TGTGCCATCAGTGGTGGCGGGGGCGAGCGGCAACTGTTTTTT. The genes are TRBV10-3 and TRBJ1-4, with D possibly TRBD1 on 6 matching bases. V lost 4 bases and J 12 bases, leaving 18 bases between the germline ends. This CDR3 is 14 amino acids long. Germline CDR1 and CDR2: ENHRY and SYGVKD.

The J gene is TRBJ1-2, the V gene TRBV30; D gene ambiguous. The CDR3 runs 13 residues. Germline V gives CDR1 GTSNPN, CDR2 SVGIG (reference sequence). Trimming cost V 3 bases and J 0 bases, with 8 bases left between them. CDR3 loop: CAWRNKPNYGYTF. The DNA for the CDR3 is TGTGCCTGGAGGAATAAGCCTAACTATGGCTACACCTTC.

V is TRBV11-1 and J is TRBJ2-1; D is possibly TRBD1 (6 bases). Trimming removed 5 bases at V and 2 bases at J, with 10 bases between. The germline CDR1 and CDR2 sequences are SGHAT and FQDESV (reference sequence). The CDR3 is 14 residues long. CDR3 DNA sequence: TGTGCCAGCAGCCATGGACAGACCTACAATGAGCAGTTCTTC. Protein sequence: CASSHGQTYNEQFF.

The rearrangement links TRBV2 to TRBJ1-5; D might be TRBD1 (5 bases). V lost 7 bases to trimming and J lost 6 bases, with 16 bases between them. The CDR3 runs 14 residues. Germline CDR1 reads SNHLY; CDR2 reads FYNNEI. The CDR3 here is CASTFAGVGQPQHF. The CDR3 nucleotides are TGTGCCAGCACTTTCGCGGGGGTCGGTCAGCCCCAGCATTTT.

The chain is built from TRBV6-1 and TRBJ2-2; 7 bases are a match to TRBD2. Unmatched junction bases numbered 5, after V lost 6 bases and J lost 4 bases. The CDR3 runs 14 residues. CDR1 is MNHNS and CDR2 is SASEGT in the germline V gene. The CDR3 coding sequence is TGTGCCAGCAGGCCTAGCGGATTCACCGGGGAGCTGTTTTTT. It specifies CASRPSGFTGELFF.

The rearrangement uses TRBV5-4 and TRBJ2-3, with D possibly matching TRBD2 (6 bases). V gave up 0 bases and J gave up 0 bases, with 20 bases separating them. The V gene's germline CDR1 is SGHNT and CDR2 YYREEE (reference sequence). CDR3 length: 19 residues. CDR3 protein: CASSLEGGWREKSTDTQYF. As DNA, the CDR3 is TGTGCCAGCAGCTTGGAAGGCGGGTGGCGGGAAAAAAGCACAGATACGCAGTATTTT. Using reference TRBV5-4 and TRBJ2-3 for the parts outside the CDR3, the full variable domain is ETGVTQSPTHLIKTRGQQVTLRCSSQSGHNTVSWYQQALGQGPQFIFQYYREEENGRGNFPPRFSGLQFPNYSSELNVNALELDDSALYLCASSLEGGWREKSTDTQYFGPGTRLTVL.

This chain joins TRBV5-1 and TRBJ2-2; possibly TRBD1 for D (5 bases). The V end lost 3 bases, the J end lost 6 bases, and 12 bases lay between the germline ends. CDR1 is SGHRS and CDR2 is YFSETQ in the germline V gene. This CDR3 comprises 14 residues. The CDR3 nucleotides read TGCGCCAGCAGCTCTATTCCAGGGTCCGGGGAGCTGTTTTTT. This translates into CASSSIPGSGELFF.

In nucleotides, the CDR3 is TGTGCCAGCAGTCAACCGGGACTAGCAATAATTCAGTACTTC. This translates into CASSQPGLAIIQYF. V usage is TRBV28 and J usage is TRBJ2-4; 9 positions match TRBD2. This CDR3 is built from 14 residues. Germline V gene sequence: CDR1 MDHEN, CDR2 SYDVKM. V trimming: 5 bases; J trimming: 10 bases; junction bases outside the gene matches: 9. Full variable domain (missing parts from reference TRBV28 and TRBJ2-4): DVKVTQSSRYLVKRTGEKVFLECVQDMDHENMFWYRQDPGLGLRLIYFSYDVKMKEKGDIPEGYSVSREKKERFSLILESASTNQTSMYLCASSQPGLAIIQYFGAGTRLSVL.

As concerns this clone: This specimen includes other DNA sequences encoding the same CDR3. The V call is TRBV4-3, the J call TRBJ1-4, with D unclear. The CDR3 has 13 residues. The germline V gene encodes CDR1 LGHNA and CDR2 YSLEER. V was clipped by 1 base and J by 0 bases, with 0 bases between them. CDR3 nucleotides: TGCGCCAGCAGCCAAGCAACTAATGAAAAACTGTTTTTT. Translation: CASSQATNEKLFF.

This chain uses TRBV2 with TRBJ2-5; TRBD1 matches 8 bases. Trimming took 7 bases from V and 5 from J; bases not matched to a gene: 15. Germline V gene data show CDR1 as SNHLY and CDR2 as FYNNEI. The CDR3 totals 16 residues. The CDR3 reads CASNSGGTGGGETQYF. The DNA for the CDR3 is TGTGCCAGCAATTCGGGTGGGACAGGTGGGGGGGAGACCCAGTACTTC.